Presented here are 26 T cell receptor beta chains from one specimen sequenced in a study of shared clonotypes between healthy human individuals. Clones were sequenced by immunoSEQ multiplex PCR, and TCRdb holds only the in-frame ones, with some missing. The data show over 1.5 million clones, approximately 98% seen once. Sequencing was performed on naive CD4+ T cells sorted from blood. This sample's subset: CD45RA+ positively selected. The source of these receptors is a man aged 25 to 40 in good health.

The chain carries TRBV9 and TRBJ2-1, with D hard to call. The CDR3 runs to 14 residues. Germline V gene lookup returns CDR1 SGDLS and CDR2 YYNGEE. V was trimmed by 4 bases and J by 2 bases, leaving 10 bases between them. Here the CDR3 reads CASSPRPTYNEQFF. The CDR3 DNA sequence: TGTGCCAGCAGCCCCCGCCCGACCTACAATGAGCAGTTCTTC.

This rearrangement joins TRBV10-1 to TRBJ1-1; D is possibly TRBD1 (5 bases). The CDR3 loop spans 14 amino acids. V was trimmed by 6 bases and J by 7 bases, leaving 18 bases between them. The V gene's germline CDR1 is WNHNN and CDR2 SYGVQD (reference sequence). CDR3 in DNA: TGCGCCAGCAGCGGTTGGGGCAGGTCCCGTGAAGCTTTCTTT. Translating gives CASSGWGRSREAFF.

The chain couples TRBV5-1 to TRBJ2-7; 9 bases map to TRBD1. The trim removed 0 bases at V and 3 bases at J, leaving 4 bases unmatched. Germline V CDR1 and CDR2: SGHRS, YFSETQ. The CDR3 covers 15 residues. CDR3 loop: CASSLEQGAFYEQYF. CDR3 coding DNA: TGCGCCAGCAGCTTGGAACAGGGGGCTTTCTACGAGCAGTACTTC.

This clone occurred once. Other DNA sequences in the sample encode the same CDR3. The chain recombines TRBV19 with TRBJ2-2, with unresolved D. Trimming cost V 1 base and J 2 bases, with 5 bases left between them. In germline, CDR1 is LNHDA, CDR2 SQIVND (reference sequence). CDR3 length equals 14 residues. The CDR3 region is CASSIGGNTGELFF. The CDR3 DNA reads TGTGCCAGTAGTATAGGTGGAAACACCGGGGAGCTGTTTTTT.

V and J are TRBV7-9 and TRBJ2-1; tentatively, D is TRBD1 (5 bases). The V and J ends lost 3 bases and 2 bases respectively, with 8 bases between them. The CDR3 covers 14 residues. Germline V gene lookup returns CDR1 SEHNR and CDR2 FQNEAQ (reference sequence). Here the CDR3 reads CASSFVQAYNEQFF. DNA for the CDR3: TGTGCCAGCAGCTTCGTACAGGCCTACAATGAGCAGTTCTTC.

The chain couples TRBV4-2 to TRBJ2-1, with 7 bases aligning to TRBD2. Germline loops: CDR1 LGHNA, CDR2 YNFKEQ. This CDR3 comprises 17 residues. Unmatched junction bases numbered 12, after V lost 2 bases and J lost 5 bases. This chain's CDR3 is CASSQRLADRIDNEQFF. For the CDR3, the DNA is TGTGCCAGCAGCCAAAGGCTAGCGGATCGTATCGACAATGAGCAGTTCTTC.

The chain recombines TRBV19 with TRBJ2-2, with 14 bases that match TRBD2. This CDR3 has 15 amino acids. J was trimmed by 7 bases and V by 10 bases; bases with no gene match: 8. Per germline, CDR1 LNHDA and CDR2 SQIVND (reference sequence). CDR3 protein: CATRGTSGRYGELFF. The CDR3 region has the DNA TGTGCCACTAGGGGGACTAGCGGGAGATACGGGGAGCTGTTTTTT.

This sequence joins TRBV6-5 and TRBJ2-5, with 13 bases aligning to TRBD2. Looked up from germline, CDR1 is MNHEY and CDR2 is SVGAGI. The CDR3 is 16 amino acids. The J segment lost 8 bases and the V segment lost 2 bases, leaving 8 bases of the junction unmatched. Here the CDR3 reads CASSYTLGLAGVTQYF. The CDR3 nucleotides read TGTGCCAGCAGTTACACCCTCGGACTAGCGGGAGTAACCCAGTACTTC.

This chain links TRBV10-3 with TRBJ2-7; a possible D gene is TRBD1 (5 bases). The CDR3 covers 14 residues. Germline V gives CDR1 ENHRY, CDR2 SYGVKD. The V end lost 5 bases, the J end lost 2 bases, and 13 bases lay between the germline ends. This CDR3 reads CAISPSTVPYEQYF. CDR3 DNA sequence: TGTGCCATCAGTCCCTCGACAGTTCCCTACGAGCAGTACTTC.

The sample holds one count of this clone. V usage is TRBV11-3 and J usage is TRBJ2-3; D unclear. Trimming took off 2 bases at V and 14 bases at J, with 14 bases between the two ends. Germline CDR1 is SGHNT and CDR2 is YENEEA. The CDR3 is 12 amino acids. CDR3 in DNA: TGTGCCAGCAGCTTAACTCTCTCGGAGCGGTATTTT. The encoded protein is CASSLTLSERYF.

V and J are TRBV5-4 and TRBJ2-3; D is unclear. The CDR3 is made up of 14 amino acids. The germline gives CDR1 SGHNT, CDR2 YYREEE (reference sequence). V was clipped by 4 bases and J by 4 bases, with 13 bases between them. CDR3 DNA: TGTGCCAGCAGCCCGAGAGAGATGTCAGATACGCAGTATTTT. Its translation: CASSPREMSDTQYF.

The chain carries TRBV5-1 and TRBJ2-3; TRBD2 matches 9 bases. The CDR3 totals 20 residues. Per germline, CDR1 SGHRS and CDR2 YFSETQ. V lost 0 bases, J lost 1 base, and 15 bases stayed unmatched. CDR3 sequence: CASSLDSLAGRRLGTDTQYF. The CDR3 DNA sequence: TGCGCCAGCAGCTTGGATAGCCTAGCGGGACGCCGGCTTGGCACAGATACGCAGTATTTT.

The count of this clone is one. Other DNA sequences from this sample encode an identical CDR3 as well. CDR3 residues: CASSSYNEQFF. CDR3 nucleotide sequence: TGTGCCAGCAGTTCTTACAATGAGCAGTTCTTC. The gene calls are TRBV2 and TRBJ2-1; D is uncertain. This CDR3 spans 11 amino acids. The germline V gene encodes CDR1 SNHLY and CDR2 FYNNEI. With 5 bases removed from V and 4 bases from J, the gap between germline ends came to 3 bases.

The chain joins TRBV6-5 to TRBJ1-4, with D uncertain. Trimming took 8 bases from V and 5 from J, leaving 18 bases between them. The CDR3 totals 15 residues. Germline V gene data show CDR1 as MNHEY and CDR2 as SVGAGI. The CDR3 coding sequence is TGTGCCAGCGGTCGTGGAGCTGTATTGAATGAAAAACTGTTTTTT. Residues: CASGRGAVLNEKLFF.

Points on this clone: Other nucleotide sequences in the sample specify the same CDR3. The chain couples TRBV7-9 to TRBJ2-2; unclear D gene. The CDR3 is 14 amino acids. Per the germline V gene, CDR1 is SEHNR and CDR2 is FQNEAQ (reference sequence). V lost 1 base to trimming and J lost 3 bases, with 6 bases between them. For the CDR3, the DNA is TGTGCCAGCAGCTTAGGGGTATACACCGGGGAGCTGTTTTTT. This sequence encodes CASSLGVYTGELFF.

The chain recombines TRBV7-2 with TRBJ2-2, with unresolved D. CDR1 is SGHTA, CDR2 FQGNSA, per germline. CDR3 size: 16 residues. V was trimmed by 1 base and J by 2 bases, leaving 11 bases between them. CDR3 region: CASSLGPNGNTGELFF. The CDR3 bases are TGTGCCAGCAGCTTAGGACCGAACGGAAACACCGGGGAGCTGTTTTTT.

This clone appeared a single time. This rearrangement joins TRBV18 to TRBJ2-2, with 10 bases lining up with TRBD2. Germline CDR1 and CDR2: KGHSH and LQKENI. V was clipped by 2 bases and J by 5 bases; unmatched bases: 5. The CDR3 runs 16 residues. DNA for the CDR3: TGTGCCAGCTCACCAACGCTAGCGGGAGTAACCGGGGAGCTGTTTTTT. Translating gives CASSPTLAGVTGELFF.

CDR3 sequence (DNA): TGTGCCAGCAGAGGCGGGGGCACAGATACGCAGTATTTT. Protein sequence: CASRGGGTDTQYF. This chain joins TRBV6-6 and TRBJ2-3; tentatively, D is TRBD2 (6 bases). The CDR3 covers 13 residues. Per the germline V gene, CDR1 is MNHNY and CDR2 is SVGAGI (reference sequence). Trimming removed 6 bases from V and 1 base from J, with 8 bases in between.

The chain has TRBV7-2 and TRBJ2-4, with D uncertain. This CDR3 spans 15 amino acids. The germline V gene encodes CDR1 SGHTA and CDR2 FQGNSA. V was clipped by 4 bases and J by 1 base, with 11 bases between them. The DNA for the CDR3 is TGTGCCAGCAGCTCCCAGAGTGGCGCCAAAAACATTCAGTACTTC. Translation: CASSSQSGAKNIQYF.

V usage is TRBV11-3 and J usage is TRBJ2-3, with 12 bases aligning to TRBD2. The CDR3 covers 16 residues. Germline V lookup: CDR1 SGHNT, CDR2 YENEEA. Trimming cost V 5 bases and J 5 bases; bases outside gene matches: 8. DNA for the CDR3: TGTGCCAGCAGCCTTCGACTAGCGGGAGCGGTAGATACGCAGTATTTT. Translating gives CASSLRLAGAVDTQYF.

Concerning this clone: The identical CDR3 is also encoded by other nucleotide sequences in the sample. The V gene is TRBV5-1, the J gene TRBJ2-7, with TRBD1 matching 12 bases. J lost 2 bases, V lost 2 bases, and 2 bases had no gene match. CDR1 is SGHRS, CDR2 YFSETQ, per germline. CDR3 length: 15 amino acids. CDR3: CASSLGTGGTYEQYF. CDR3 DNA sequence: TGCGCCAGCAGCTTAGGGACAGGGGGCACCTACGAGCAGTACTTC.

V usage is TRBV2 and J usage is TRBJ2-3; D is undetermined. CDR3 length: 14 residues. Deletions cut 6 bases from V and 2 bases from J, with 12 bases between. Germline CDR1 reads SNHLY; CDR2 reads FYNNEI. CDR3 amino acids: CASSLDSTTDTQYF. The CDR3 bases are TGTGCCAGCAGCCTCGACTCAACCACAGATACGCAGTATTTT.

The rearrangement links TRBV7-9 to TRBJ2-2, with D unresolved. Trimming stripped 0 bases from V and 4 bases from J, with 12 bases between. The germline V gene has CDR1 SEHNR and CDR2 FQNEAQ (reference sequence). The CDR3 consists of 16 residues. CDR3 sequence reads: CASSLAGSRTTGELFF. The CDR3 DNA reads as TGTGCCAGCAGCTTAGCTGGCAGCAGGACCACCGGGGAGCTGTTTTTT.

V usage is TRBV9 and J usage is TRBJ1-2; 8 nucleotides align to TRBD1. CDR1 and CDR2 (germline): SGDLS, YYNGEE. The junction had 9 bases not matched to a gene; V was cut back by 3 bases and J by 5 bases. There are 15 residues in the CDR3. The CDR3 here is CASSDQGASGYGYTF. The DNA for the CDR3 is TGTGCCAGCAGCGACCAGGGGGCAAGTGGATATGGCTACACCTTC.

This chain joins TRBV7-3 and TRBJ1-1, with D perhaps TRBD1 (5 bases). V dropped 5 bases and J dropped 0 bases, with 16 bases sitting between them. The CDR3 extends over 16 amino acids. Germline-derived CDR1 and CDR2 are SGHTA and FQGTGA. CDR3 sequence reads: CASSVDRDAMNTEAFF. CDR3 nucleotide sequence: TGTGCCAGCAGCGTCGACCGGGACGCTATGAACACTGAAGCTTTCTTT.

Remarks on this clone: Other DNA variants within this sample encode the same CDR3. The chain recombines TRBV30 with TRBJ1-5; maybe TRBD1 (6 bases). From germline, CDR1 is GTSNPN and CDR2 SVGIG (reference sequence). This CDR3 spans 13 amino acids. The ends were cut back, 2 bases at V and 5 bases at J, with 10 bases in the middle. CDR3 sequence reads: CAWSSGVDQPQHF. The CDR3 region has the DNA TGTGCCTGGAGTTCAGGGGTTGATCAGCCCCAGCATTTT.